The present entry profiles one TCR beta chain with its context. Its antigen is unknown. V shed 6 bases and J shed 5 bases, with 22 bases lying between them. The germline V gene has CDR1 SNHLY and CDR2 FYNNEI. This CDR3 region has 16 residues. The sample originates from a study of brain T cells in children with intractable seizures. Notes on the study in general: Only CDR3 sequence similarity suggested viral specificity, without known HCMV serostatus.

Noted time point: blood from clinic visit 5 months post-surgery; TSC patient then seizure free. Method: immunoSEQ multiplex PCR; TCRdb's copy keeps in-frame clones and lacks some. The data hold about 340,000 clones, with over 90% observed a single time. The TCR was taken from a boy under two years old with tuberous sclerosis and intractable seizures. V is TRBV2 and J is TRBJ1-1; D is unresolved. Source: peripheral blood, taken less than 6 months after surgery. CDR3 loop: CASRTTADRVATEAFF. CDR3 nucleotide sequence: TGTGCCAGCAGGACCACAGCGGACCGTGTGGCTACTGAAGCTTTCTTT.